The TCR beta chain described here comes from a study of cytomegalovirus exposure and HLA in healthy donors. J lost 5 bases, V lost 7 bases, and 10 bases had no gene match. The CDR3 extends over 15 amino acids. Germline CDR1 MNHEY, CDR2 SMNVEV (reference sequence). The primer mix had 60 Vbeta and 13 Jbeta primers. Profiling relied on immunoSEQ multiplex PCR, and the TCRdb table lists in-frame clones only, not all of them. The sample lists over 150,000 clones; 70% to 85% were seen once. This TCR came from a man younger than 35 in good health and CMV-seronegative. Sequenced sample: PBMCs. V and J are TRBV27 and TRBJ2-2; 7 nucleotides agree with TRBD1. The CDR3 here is CASTYGRGLTGELFF. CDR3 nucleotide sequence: TGTGCCAGCACCTATGGAAGGGGGCTGACCGGGGAGCTGTTTTTT.